This passage covers 29 T cell receptor beta chains from one sample sequenced in a study of T cell responses to AZD1222 COVID-19 vaccine. The method was immunoSEQ multiplex PCR; TCRdb's version includes in-frame clones alone and lacks a portion of them. This sample has around 130,000 clones, with about 90% found just once. The starting material was peripheral blood, obtained on day 0 of MenACWY control vaccination. Receptors originate from an adult in good health.

This rearrangement joins TRBV5-4 to TRBJ2-2, with D perhaps being TRBD1 or TRBD2 (5 bases each). V lost 5 bases to trimming and J lost 2 bases, with 13 bases between them. The CDR3 is made up of 15 amino acids. Germline CDR1 SGHNT, CDR2 YYREEE (reference sequence). The CDR3 coding sequence is TGTGCCAGCAGACACTCGGGACCAAACACCGGGGAGCTGTTTTTT. Amino acid sequence: CASRHSGPNTGELFF.

The V call is TRBV5-3, the J call TRBJ1-4, with a tentative D call TRBD1 (5 bases). TRBV5-3 is noted as an ORF with a role that remains uncertain. This CDR3 has 14 amino acids. Trimming cost V 4 bases and J 8 bases, with 15 bases left between them. CDR3 protein: CARSTGTEEEKLFF. The CDR3 nucleotides read TGTGCCAGAAGCACGGGGACCGAGGAAGAAAAACTGTTTTTT.

V and J are TRBV19 and TRBJ2-3; the match to TRBD1 covers 7 bases. V was pared by 8 bases and J by 0 bases, with 8 bases of the junction left unmatched. The V gene's germline CDR1 is LNHDA and CDR2 SQIVND (reference sequence). The CDR3 spans 15 residues. CDR3 bases: TGTGCCAGTGGCCCCGGACAGGTTAGCACAGATACGCAGTATTTT. Amino acid sequence: CASGPGQVSTDTQYF.

This clone was seen just once. Other DNA sequences in this specimen translate into the identical CDR3. The V and J genes are TRBV4-1 and TRBJ2-7, with 12 bases identical to TRBD2. The CDR3 covers 15 residues. Germline assignment: CDR1 MGHRA and CDR2 YSYEKL. The V and J ends lost 1 base and 3 bases, in that order; junction bases with no gene match: 1. The CDR3 coding sequence is TGCGCCAGCAGCCAAGGACTAGCGGGAGTCTACGAGCAGTACTTC. It is translated as CASSQGLAGVYEQYF.

This clone showed up just a few times. V is TRBV27 and J is TRBJ1-2; TRBD1 agrees at 9 bases. The trim removed 8 bases at V and 6 bases at J, leaving 7 bases unmatched. This CDR3 contains 13 residues. The germline V gene has CDR1 MNHEY and CDR2 SMNVEV (reference sequence). DNA for the CDR3: TGTGCCAGCGGGCGACAGGGGGAGGATGGCTACACCTTC. It yields the protein CASGRQGEDGYTF.

The chain combines TRBV7-6 with TRBJ1-6; 8 positions agree with TRBD1. The CDR3 sequence is 18 residues long. Germline V gene sequence: CDR1 SGHVS, CDR2 FNYEAQ. The J segment lost 0 bases and the V segment lost 4 bases, leaving 8 bases of the junction unmatched. CDR3 residues: CASSSRTGITSYNSPLHF. The DNA of the CDR3 is TGTGCCAGCAGCTCCCGGACAGGGATTACCTCCTATAATTCACCCCTCCACTTT.

This chain uses TRBV18 with TRBJ1-1; possibly TRBD1 for D (5 bases). Germline loops: CDR1 KGHSH, CDR2 LQKENI. The CDR3 extends over 15 amino acids. The ends were cut back, 6 bases at V and 4 bases at J, with 18 bases in the middle. This CDR3 reads CASSPLRGEGTEAFF. The CDR3 nucleotides are TGTGCCAGCTCGCCTTTAAGGGGTGAGGGCACTGAAGCTTTCTTT.

V gene TRBV20-1 combines with J gene TRBJ2-7; 9 bases are shared with TRBD1. The CDR3 spans 15 residues. The J segment lost 4 bases and the V segment lost 3 bases, leaving 10 bases of the junction unmatched. The germline V gene encodes CDR1 DFQATT and CDR2 SNEGSKA (reference sequence). The CDR3 loop is CSASSWDRARYEQYF. CDR3 nucleotide sequence: TGCAGTGCTAGTTCGTGGGACAGGGCAAGGTACGAGCAGTACTTC.

V is TRBV19 and J is TRBJ1-6; no definite D call. The CDR3 has 18 amino acids. CDR1 is LNHDA and CDR2 is SQIVND in the germline V gene (reference sequence). The V and J ends lost 5 bases and 0 bases respectively, with 17 bases between them. The CDR3 protein is CASSGDNIGSSYNSPLHF. The DNA for the CDR3 is TGTGCCAGTAGTGGGGATAACATCGGAAGCTCCTATAATTCACCCCTCCACTTT.

The V and J genes are TRBV2 and TRBJ2-7; 8 bases fit TRBD1. Germline values: CDR1 SNHLY, CDR2 FYNNEI. The V and J ends lost 7 bases and 1 base, in that order; junction bases with no gene match: 6. This CDR3 has 14 residues. The CDR3 region is CASMKDRASYEQYF. For the CDR3, the DNA is TGTGCCAGCATGAAGGACAGGGCGTCCTACGAGCAGTACTTC.

The chain has TRBV6-5 and TRBJ1-4; D ambiguous. The CDR3 has 14 amino acids. The V end was cut by 2 bases, the J end by 7 bases, with 11 bases between. CDR1 is MNHEY and CDR2 is SVGAGI in the germline V gene. The CDR3 DNA follows: TGTGCCAGCAGTTACCTCCGGGGAGGTGAAAAACTGTTTTTT. Protein product: CASSYLRGGEKLFF.

This rearrangement joins TRBV29-1 to TRBJ2-6; D might be TRBD1 (5 bases). Germline V lookup: CDR1 SQVTM, CDR2 ANQGSEA. The CDR3 is 15 amino acids. V lost 1 base to trimming and J lost 4 bases, with 11 bases between them. The CDR3 loop reads CSVEARQGGANVLTF. Written as DNA, the CDR3 is TGCAGCGTTGAAGCCCGTCAGGGAGGGGCCAACGTCCTGACTTTC.

Here the CDR3 reads CASSPLTTVSTEAFF. In DNA, the CDR3 is TGTGCCAGTAGCCCCCTCACGACAGTTTCCACTGAAGCTTTCTTT. V gene TRBV19 combines with J gene TRBJ1-1; D might be TRBD1 (5 bases). Trimming pared 6 bases from V and 4 bases from J, leaving 18 bases between. This CDR3 region has 15 residues. Germline assignment: CDR1 LNHDA and CDR2 SQIVND (reference sequence).

The chain couples TRBV6-5 to TRBJ1-4, with unresolved D. V was clipped by 5 bases and J by 5 bases, with 9 bases between them. The V gene's germline CDR1 is MNHEY and CDR2 SVGAGI. This CDR3 has 13 residues. The CDR3 region has the DNA TGTGCCAGCAGTCGGACGGTGAATGAAAAACTGTTTTTT. As protein: CASSRTVNEKLFF.

This clone has only a few counts. The chain joins TRBV27 to TRBJ1-1, with a possible D match to TRBD1 (6 bases). Germline CDR1 is MNHEY and CDR2 is SMNVEV (reference sequence). The CDR3 totals 19 residues. V was cut by 7 bases and J by 3 bases, with 30 bases left in between. This chain's CDR3 is CASNSLLVPGTLRDTEAFF. CDR3 sequence (DNA): TGTGCCAGCAATTCCCTCTTAGTACCCGGGACACTCAGGGACACTGAAGCTTTCTTT.

This clone was observed a single time. The J gene is TRBJ2-3, the V gene TRBV2; 9 nucleotides match TRBD1. The CDR3 has 15 residues. V lost 5 bases to trimming and J lost 3 bases; unmatched junction nucleotides: 6. The germline gives CDR1 SNHLY, CDR2 FYNNEI. CDR3 DNA sequence: TGTGCCAGCAGTTCCGGGACAGGGACGACAGATACGCAGTATTTT. Its protein is CASSSGTGTTDTQYF. Filled out from reference TRBV2 and TRBJ2-3, the complete variable domain reads EPEVTQTPSHQVTQMGQEVILRCVPISNHLYFYWYRQILGQKVEFLVSFYNNEISEKSEIFDDQFSVERPDGSNFTLKIRSTKLEDSAMYFCASSSGTGTTDTQYFGPGTRLTVL.

Only one count was recorded for this clone. V is TRBV27 and J is TRBJ2-1; a weak D match, TRBD1 (5 bases). Per germline, CDR1 MNHEY and CDR2 SMNVEV (reference sequence). This CDR3 has 14 residues. V lost 4 bases, J lost 4 bases, and 11 bases lay in between. CDR3 region: CASSSRQPYNEQFF. Here the CDR3 DNA reads TGTGCCAGCAGTTCACGACAGCCATACAATGAGCAGTTCTTC.

The chain carries TRBV14 and TRBJ1-1, with 10 bases aligning to TRBD1. The J segment lost 6 bases and the V segment lost 4 bases, leaving 17 bases of the junction unmatched. From germline, CDR1 is SGHDN and CDR2 FVKESK. The CDR3 is 18 amino acids. The CDR3: CASSLARGQGIEGAEAFF. CDR3 sequence (DNA): TGTGCCAGCAGCCTGGCGAGGGGACAGGGGATCGAGGGCGCTGAAGCTTTCTTT. Together with reference TRBV14 and TRBJ1-1, the CDR3 gives the full variable domain: EAGVTQFPSHSVIEKGQTVTLRCDPISGHDNLYWYRRVMGKEIKFLLHFVKESKQDESGMPNNRFLAERTGGTYSTLKVQPAELEDSGVYFCASSLARGQGIEGAEAFFGQGTRLTVV.

The chain recombines TRBV20-1 with TRBJ2-5, with a tentative D call TRBD1 (5 bases). The CDR3 is made up of 11 amino acids. V was cut by 6 bases and J by 10 bases, with 15 bases left in between. Germline V gene sequence: CDR1 DFQATT, CDR2 SNEGSKA (reference sequence). CDR3 nucleotides: TGCAGTGCCACCTCCAGGGAAGGCCAGTACTTC. Protein product: CSATSREGQYF.

The chain recombines TRBV11-2 with TRBJ1-6; TRBD1 is a possible D gene (5 bases). V shed 5 bases and J shed 16 bases, with 27 bases lying between them. The germline gives CDR1 SGHAT, CDR2 FQNNGV. There are 16 residues in the CDR3. CDR3 nucleotide sequence: TGTGCCAGCAGCCCTTTGAAAGGGGCAGGGATCGGACAACTCCACTTT. This gives the protein CASSPLKGAGIGQLHF. Filled out from reference TRBV11-2 and TRBJ1-6, the complete variable domain reads EAGVAQSPRYKIIEKRQSVAFWCNPISGHATLYWYQQILGQGPKLLIQFQNNGVVDDSQLPKDRFSAERLKGVDSTLKIQPAKLEDSAVYLCASSPLKGAGIGQLHFGNGTRLTVT.

The rearrangement uses TRBV7-9 and TRBJ2-1, with 8 positions matching TRBD2. This CDR3 region has 15 residues. J was trimmed by 7 bases and V by 6 bases; bases with no gene match: 11. Germline V CDR1 and CDR2: SEHNR, FQNEAQ (reference sequence). The CDR3 here is CASSSSGTRMNEQFF. CDR3 nucleotides: TGTGCCAGCAGTTCCTCCGGGACTAGGATGAATGAGCAGTTCTTC.

This chain joins TRBV5-4 and TRBJ1-1; 9 positions match TRBD1. This CDR3 contains 17 residues. V shed 0 bases, J shed 0 bases, and the junction held 6 bases outside the gene matches. The germline V gene has CDR1 SGHNT and CDR2 YYREEE (reference sequence). The DNA of the CDR3 is TGTGCCAGCAGCTTGGGGACAGGGGCGATAATGAACACTGAAGCTTTCTTT. Protein sequence: CASSLGTGAIMNTEAFF.

The rearrangement uses TRBV6-5 and TRBJ2-2; 13 bases agree with TRBD2. CDR3 length equals 15 residues. Germline assignment: CDR1 MNHEY and CDR2 SVGAGI. J lost 9 bases, V lost 7 bases, and 8 bases had no gene match. CDR3 amino acids: CASNTGTSGTRELFF. The DNA for the CDR3 is TGTGCCAGCAACACCGGGACTAGCGGGACCCGGGAGCTGTTTTTT.

The chain couples TRBV28 to TRBJ1-2; TRBD1 matches 7 bases. This CDR3 has 12 amino acids. The J segment lost 4 bases and the V segment lost 9 bases, leaving 5 bases of the junction unmatched. From germline, CDR1 is MDHEN and CDR2 SYDVKM. The CDR3 DNA follows: TGTGCCAGTGGGGGACAGCCCTATGGCTACACCTTC. Residues: CASGGQPYGYTF.

The genes are TRBV5-5 and TRBJ2-7, with 9 bases fitting TRBD2. CDR1 and CDR2 (germline): SGHKS, YYEKEE (reference sequence). V shed 3 bases and J 2 bases; nucleotides not matched to a gene: 3. The CDR3 sequence is 14 residues long. CDR3 loop: CASSWVAGAYEQYF. CDR3 bases: TGTGCCAGCAGCTGGGTAGCGGGGGCCTACGAGCAGTACTTC. Supplemented by reference TRBV5-5 and TRBJ2-7, the full variable domain reads DAGVTQSPTHLIKTRGQQVTLRCSPISGHKSVSWYQQVLGQGPQFIFQYYEKEERGRGNFPDRFSARQFPNYSSELNVNALLLGDSALYLCASSWVAGAYEQYFGPGTRLTVT.

This rearrangement joins TRBV27 to TRBJ1-4, with D perhaps matching TRBD1 (5 bases). The CDR3 extends over 15 amino acids. CDR1 is MNHEY, CDR2 SMNVEV, per germline (reference sequence). The V gene lost 1 base and the J gene lost 8 bases, with 14 bases spanning the gap. CDR3 amino acids: CASSLLRGTREKLFF. In DNA form, the CDR3 reads TGTGCCAGCAGTTTATTACGAGGGACCCGGGAAAAACTGTTTTTT.

This clone was detected only once. V usage is TRBV7-6 and J usage is TRBJ1-5, with a possible D match to TRBD1 (5 bases). CDR3 length: 17 residues. Per germline, CDR1 SGHVS and CDR2 FNYEAQ. V lost 5 bases, J lost 3 bases, and 20 bases lay in between. CDR3 region: CASSPQRGEVNNQPQHF. The CDR3 DNA sequence: TGTGCCAGCAGCCCGCAACGGGGGGAAGTAAACAATCAGCCCCAGCATTTT.

As to this clone: The DNA is omitted, as the CDR3 cannot be located on it reliably, and the CDR3 follows TCRdb's listing. The rearrangement joins TRBV27 to TRBJ2-2; TRBD1 was called by the table and not checked on the DNA. The CDR3 sequence runs 16 residues, both termini included. Germline assignment: CDR1 MNHEY and CDR2 SMNVEV (reference sequence). CDR3 loop: CASSSSTGLMTGELFF.

The rearrangement joins TRBV30 to TRBJ2-7, with D unclear. The CDR3 consists of 14 residues. CDR1 and CDR2 from the germline V gene are GTSNPN and SVGIG (reference sequence). Trimming took 0 bases from V and 2 from J, leaving 11 bases between them. The CDR3, as DNA: TGTGCCTGGAGTGTGTCCCATATCACCTACGAGCAGTACTTC. Protein: CAWSVSHITYEQYF.